This T cell receptor beta chain was profiled in a study of identical twins. The CDR3 is 14 residues long. The germline V gene encodes CDR1 SGHTA and CDR2 FQGNSA. The V end was cut by 1 base, the J end by 8 bases, with 12 bases between. In this sample, this clonotype turned up a few times. TCRdb ran MiXCR on the 5' RACE reads and lists one entry per CDR3 protein. The table shows 450,000 or so distinct CDR3 sequences, with over 11% occurring only once. The same sample was also used in a study of yellow fever vaccine responses in identical twins.

The chain employs TRBV7-2 and TRBJ2-1; D gene uncertain. The sequence was collected from a woman under 30 in good health. Sequenced input: CD4+ T cells sorted from blood. This chain's CDR3 is CASSLGTAFYEQFF. The CDR3 coding sequence is TGTGCCAGCAGCTTAGGAACAGCCTTCTATGAGCAGTTCTTC. The full variable domain, rest sourced from reference TRBV7-2 and TRBJ2-1, is GAGVSQSPSNKVTEKGKDVELRCDPISGHTALYWYRQSLGQGLEFLIYFQGNSAPDKSGLPSDRFSAERTGGSVSTLTIQRTQQEDSAVYLCASSLGTAFYEQFFGPGTRLTVL.